This is a list of T cell receptor beta chains from one sample in a study of CD8 T cells in Susac syndrome. TCRdb redid the calling of the immunoSEQ multiplex PCR reads with MiXCR, one entry per CDR3 protein. The table lists 170,000 or so distinct CDR3 sequences, 95% to 96% of them singletons. Material: CD4+ T cells from PBMCs. The receptors here all came from a human donor with Susac syndrome. Both conserved end residues are part of each CDR3. The D gene is left open where the match is weak. Clone sizes are given selectively: once, few, many, or a class where the clone is expanded.

J | size | V | D | DNA | CDR3
TRBJ2-1 | - | TRBV9 | - | TGTGCCAGCAGCGTAGTGGGGGACCCCTACAATGAGCAGTTCTTC | CASSVVGDPYNEQFF
TRBJ2-1 | - | TRBV9 | TRBD2 | TGTGCCAGCAGCCCTCGGACTAGCGGGCCCTACAATGAGCAGTTCTTC | CASSPRTSGPYNEQFF
TRBJ2-1 | - | TRBV27 | - | TGTGCCAGCAGTGGTGTCAATGAGCAGTTCTTC | CASSGVNEQFF
TRBJ1-4 | - | TRBV5-1 | TRBD1 | TGCGCCAGCAGCCCAAGACCGACAGGGGCTAATGAAAAACTGTTTTTT | CASSPRPTGANEKLFF
TRBJ2-3 | once | TRBV4-1 | - | TGCGCCAGCAGCCAAGCGGGGGCCCTGCTGGATACGCAGTATTTT | CASSQAGALLDTQYF
TRBJ1-2 | once | TRBV29-1 | - | TGCAGCGCCAACGGCGGGGGGGACGGCTACACCTTC | CSANGGGDGYTF
TRBJ2-3 | - | TRBV7-9 | TRBD2 | TGTGCCAGCAGCCGGCGTGGGCGGGAGACCACAGATACGCAGTATTTT | CASSRRGRETTDTQYF
TRBJ2-5 | - | TRBV20-1 | - | TGCAGTGCTACCCCCTGGGGGGACAGAGGGGAGACCCAGTACTTC | CSATPWGDRGETQYF
TRBJ2-5 | - | TRBV29-1 | TRBD1 | TGCAGTTCTACAGGGGTAGTTGAGACCCAGTACTTC | CSSTGVVETQYF
TRBJ2-7 | - | TRBV7-2 | - | TGTGCCAGCAGCACCGGGACACCCTCGGGGTACGAGCAGTACTTC | CASSTGTPSGYEQYF
TRBJ2-7 | - | TRBV25-1 | - | TGTGCCAGCAGTGAACACAGGGCCGTTAACGAGCAGTACTTC | CASSEHRAVNEQYF
TRBJ1-1 | - | TRBV29-1 | - | TGCAGCGTTGAAGATCTGTCCCCAACGGGGCCTGAAGCTTTCTTT | CSVEDLSPTGPEAFF
TRBJ2-7 | - | TRBV20-1 | - | TGCAGTGCTTCAGGGGTGGCGGGCGAGCAGTACTTC | CSASGVAGEQYF
TRBJ2-5 | - | TRBV19 | TRBD1 | TGTGCCAGTACCCCCGGGACAGCTCAAGAGACCCAGTACTTC | CASTPGTAQETQYF
TRBJ1-2 | few | TRBV27 | - | TGTGCCAGCAGCGGGACGGGGTATGGCTACACCTTC | CASSGTGYGYTF
TRBJ1-2 | - | TRBV30 | - | TGTGCCTGGAGTAATGGCTACACCTTC | CAWSNGYTF
TRBJ2-5 | - | TRBV20-1 | - | TGCAGCGCGCCTAGGGCAGGGCAAGAGACCCAGTACTTC | CSAPRAGQETQYF
TRBJ1-6 | once | TRBV2 | TRBD1 | TGTGCCAGCAGTGAATCAACGCCGGGACAGTTGAATTCACCCCTCCACTTT | CASSESTPGQLNSPLHF
TRBJ2-6 | few | TRBV24-1 | - | TGTGCCACCAGTGATCGGGCGGGAGGGGCCAACGTCCTGACTTTC | CATSDRAGGANVLTF
TRBJ2-7 | - | TRBV18 | TRBD2 | TGTGCCAGCTCACCTTACATGAGCGGGAGCGCTTACGAGCAGTACTTC | CASSPYMSGSAYEQYF
TRBJ2-7 | - | TRBV6-1 | - | TGTGCCAGCAGTCCGCGTCCTACAGGAACCTCCTACGAGCAGTACTTC | CASSPRPTGTSYEQYF
TRBJ2-1 | - | TRBV29-1 | TRBD2 | TGCAGCGTTCGGGGGGGCAATGAGCAGTTCTTC | CSVRGGNEQFF
TRBJ1-2 | - | TRBV9 | - | TGTGCCAGCAGCAGAGGAGACCCGGGAGGCTATGGCTACACCTTC | CASSRGDPGGYGYTF
TRBJ2-1 | - | TRBV24-1 | - | TGTGCCACCAGTGATGCCGACAGACCCCCCTACAATGAGCAGTTCTTC | CATSDADRPPYNEQFF
TRBJ2-3 | - | TRBV30 | TRBD2 | TGTGCCTGGAGCCGACTAGCGGGAGTTGCAGATACGCAGTATTTT | CAWSRLAGVADTQYF
TRBJ2-1 | - | TRBV7-9 | - | TGTGCCAGCAGCTTGGACGGTCTCTATGATGAGCAGTTCTTC | CASSLDGLYDEQFF
TRBJ2-2 | - | TRBV5-6 | - | TGTGCCAGCAGCTTCTTCGCGAACACCGGGGAGCTGTTTTTT | CASSFFANTGELFF
TRBJ2-3 | - | TRBV7-2 | TRBD2 | TGTGCCAGCAGCGGGACTATCCGGGATACGCAGTATTTT | CASSGTIRDTQYF
TRBJ2-1 | - | TRBV2 | TRBD2 | TGTGCCAGCAGTGGACTAGCGGGAGAATCGGATGAGCAGTTCTTC | CASSGLAGESDEQFF
TRBJ2-5 | - | TRBV12-3/TRBV12-4 | TRBD2 | TGTGCCAGCAGTTCCCGAGGGACTAGCGGGAGAGGGGATGAGACCCAGTACTTC | CASSSRGTSGRGDETQYF
TRBJ2-5 | - | TRBV28 | - | TGTGCCAGCAGTTTAGGGCCCCCACGAGAGACCCAGTACTTC | CASSLGPPRETQYF
TRBJ1-1 | - | TRBV25-1 | - | TGTGCCAGCAGTGGACGACGGGAGAACACTGAAGCTTTCTTT | CASSGRRENTEAFF
TRBJ2-2 | once | TRBV14 | - | TGTGCCACCAGAAGGGGCTACGCGAACACCGGGGAGCTGTTTTTT | CATRRGYANTGELFF
TRBJ2-3 | - | TRBV29-1 | TRBD2 | TGCAGCGCCCCGGGACTAGGGCGGCTGGGGCAGGATACGCAGTATTTT | CSAPGLGRLGQDTQYF
TRBJ1-6 | - | TRBV6-1 | - | TGTGCCAGCAGTGCCATGGCCAGGGAATGGTGGAATTCACCCCTCCACTTT | CASSAMAREWWNSPLHF